A single sample gave rise to the 5 T cell receptor beta chains below, sequenced in a study of shared T cell receptors in the human thymus. Measured with immunoSEQ multiplex PCR; TCRdb has only the in-frame clones, and not every one. The repertoire includes roughly 710,000 clones, approximately 85% of them detected once, and roughly 0.01% sits in the top ten. These data were likewise used in another study, on human thymus T cells.

Sequencing used thymocytes. The receptor set was obtained from a girl younger than two with a congenital heart defect.

This chain uses TRBV7-9 with TRBJ1-1; perhaps TRBD1 as D (5 bases). Trimming removed 5 bases from V and 6 bases from J, with 7 bases in between. Germline loops: CDR1 SEHNR, CDR2 FQNEAQ (reference sequence). The CDR3 loop spans 11 amino acids. The CDR3 spells CASSRQSEAFF. CDR3 bases: TGTGCCAGCAGCCGACAGTCTGAAGCTTTCTTT.

This rearrangement joins TRBV10-1 to TRBJ2-5; TRBD1 aligns across 12 bases. The CDR3 length is 17 residues. Losses at the gene ends were 3 bases for V and 4 bases for J; bases not matched to a gene: 9. Per germline, CDR1 WNHNN and CDR2 SYGVQD (reference sequence). CDR3 sequence reads: CASSEGTGGAGGETQYF. For the CDR3, the DNA is TGCGCCAGCAGTGAAGGGACAGGGGGCGCGGGGGGAGAGACCCAGTACTTC.

V is TRBV14 and J is TRBJ1-3; a possible D gene is TRBD1 (5 bases). Germline assignment: CDR1 SGHDN and CDR2 FVKESK. CDR3 length: 14 amino acids. The V gene lost 0 bases and the J gene lost 3 bases, with 6 bases spanning the gap. The CDR3: CASSQDQGGNTIYF. The CDR3 DNA follows: TGTGCCAGCAGCCAAGATCAGGGTGGAAACACCATATATTTT.

The gene calls are TRBV28 and TRBJ1-5, with 10 nucleotides matching TRBD1. J lost 3 bases, V lost 5 bases, and 16 bases had no gene match. Germline V CDR1 and CDR2: MDHEN, SYDVKM. This CDR3 is 19 amino acids long. CDR3 nucleotides: TGTGCCAGCAGTCCTTGGGACAGGGGATTAAGGCTTTCCAATCAGCCCCAGCATTTT. Translated: CASSPWDRGLRLSNQPQHF.

This clone has only a few counts. The chain couples TRBV7-2 to TRBJ1-1; D unclear. The length of the CDR3 is 14 residues. V lost 5 bases, J lost 1 base, and 11 bases lay in between. Germline V gene data show CDR1 as SGHTA and CDR2 as FQGNSA. This CDR3 is CASSPPFRNTEAFF. CDR3 DNA sequence: TGTGCCAGCAGCCCCCCCTTTCGGAACACTGAAGCTTTCTTT. The complete variable domain, with remaining parts taken from reference TRBV7-2 and TRBJ1-1, reads GAGVSQSPSNKVTEKGKDVELRCDPISGHTALYWYRQSLGQGLEFLIYFQGNSAPDKSGLPSDRFSAERTGGSVSTLTIQRTQQEDSAVYLCASSPPFRNTEAFFGQGTRLTVV.